What follows describes a single T cell receptor (beta chain). The antigen remains undetermined. The CDR3 totals 14 residues. Trimming removed 5 bases from V and 4 bases from J, with 12 bases in between. Germline V gene data show CDR1 as MDHEN and CDR2 as SYDVKM. The repertoire was sequenced with immunoSEQ multiplex PCR; TCRdb's copy has only in-frame clones and lacks some. In the table there are 50,000 to 55,000 clones, nearly 95% of which are singletons. The entry originates in a study of siplizumab effects on memory and regulatory T cells. General study points: Siplizumab conditions gave an average of approximately 70% Treg-derived mappable alloreactive CD4+ clones, versus 25% to 30% for controls. Alloreactive sequences that could be traced to unstimulated CD4+ memory cells showed a significant reduction under siplizumab.

The V call is TRBV28, the J call TRBJ1-5; unclear D gene. The sequencing sample was made of CD8+ T cells sorted from blood. The sequence was collected from a human donor in good health. The CDR3 DNA reads as TGTGCCAGCAGTCAAATCCGTTTAAATCAGCCCCAGCATTTT. Protein: CASSQIRLNQPQHF. Variable domain in full (rest from reference TRBV28 and TRBJ1-5): DVKVTQSSRYLVKRTGEKVFLECVQDMDHENMFWYRQDPGLGLRLIYFSYDVKMKEKGDIPEGYSVSREKKERFSLILESASTNQTSMYLCASSQIRLNQPQHFGDGTRLSIL.